A single sample gave rise to the 32 T cell receptor beta chains below, sequenced in a study of shared clonotypes between healthy human individuals. TCRdb's copy holds only in-frame clones and misses some; the assay was immunoSEQ multiplex PCR. The table has approximately 640,000 clones, 90% seen once. The specimen was memory CD8+ T cells from PBMCs. Stated subset: CD45RO+ cells pooled with CCR7-negative TemRA cells. Receptor source: a man between 18 and 29 years old in good health. Some clones in this sample may be carry-over from other donors' samples.

This chain connects TRBV5-4 to TRBJ1-2; 9 nucleotides line up with TRBD1. CDR1 is SGHNT and CDR2 is YYREEE in the germline V gene (reference sequence). V trimming: 5 bases; J trimming: 3 bases; junction bases outside the gene matches: 5. The CDR3 contains 14 residues. CDR3 DNA: TGTGCCAGCAGTTTTCGGACAGGGGACTATGGCTACACCTTC. It specifies CASSFRTGDYGYTF.

V and J are TRBV4-1 and TRBJ2-7; 12 bases are a match to TRBD1. In germline, CDR1 is MGHRA, CDR2 YSYEKL. The junction had 6 bases not matched to a gene; V was cut back by 0 bases and J by 6 bases. This CDR3 region has 16 residues. CDR3 residues: CASSQEPGTGGLEQYF. CDR3 nucleotide sequence: TGCGCCAGCAGCCAAGAACCCGGGACAGGGGGCCTCGAGCAGTACTTC.

The chain combines TRBV30 with TRBJ1-2; 8 bases agree with TRBD1. The CDR3 runs 19 residues. Trimming cost V 3 bases and J 2 bases; bases outside gene matches: 20. CDR1 and CDR2 from the germline V gene are GTSNPN and SVGIG (reference sequence). The CDR3 DNA reads TGTGCCTGGAGCGCCGTTCTTGTTCTGGGGACAGGATTGAACTATGGCTACACCTTC. This sequence encodes CAWSAVLVLGTGLNYGYTF.

The rearrangement links TRBV4-1 to TRBJ1-2; 10 bases align to TRBD1. Unmatched junction bases numbered 9, after V lost 5 bases and J lost 6 bases. Germline V gene lookup returns CDR1 MGHRA and CDR2 YSYEKL. This CDR3 has 15 amino acids. The CDR3 nucleotides read TGCGCCAGCAGCTACCGGGACAGGGGACTGGATGGCTACACCTTC. Translated, it gives CASSYRDRGLDGYTF.

The V and J genes are TRBV7-2 and TRBJ2-1; TRBD2 is a possible D gene (5 bases). Germline values: CDR1 SGHTA, CDR2 FQGNSA. Trimming removed 3 bases at V and 0 bases at J, with 12 bases between. This CDR3 spans 16 amino acids. CDR3: CASSLSRGSSYNEQFF. The CDR3, as DNA: TGTGCCAGCAGCTTGAGTCGGGGTAGCTCCTACAATGAGCAGTTCTTC.

This clone appeared a single time. Other DNA sequences in the same sample also yield this CDR3. The chain has TRBV9 and TRBJ1-1; possible D gene TRBD1, 5 bases. This CDR3 is built from 13 residues. V was clipped by 0 bases and J by 5 bases, with 8 bases between them. Germline V gene sequence: CDR1 SGDLS, CDR2 YYNGEE. The CDR3 DNA reads as TGTGCCAGCAGCGTAGGGGGGAGGACTGAAGCTTTCTTT. Amino acid sequence: CASSVGGRTEAFF.

V and J are TRBV9 and TRBJ1-1, with 8 bases fitting TRBD1. CDR1 and CDR2 (germline): SGDLS, YYNGEE. This CDR3 region has 16 residues. The V gene end was trimmed by 0 bases and the J gene end by 4 bases; junction bases not matched to a gene: 8. CDR3 bases: TGTGCCAGCAGCGTAGAGCAGGGGGCAGGCGGCACTGAAGCTTTCTTT. Protein sequence: CASSVEQGAGGTEAFF. Combining the CDR3 with reference TRBV9 and TRBJ1-1 gives the whole variable domain DSGVTQTPKHLITATGQRVTLRCSPRSGDLSVYWYQQSLDQGLQFLIQYYNGEERAKGNILERFSAQQFPDLHSELNLSSLELGDSALYFCASSVEQGAGGTEAFFGQGTRLTVV.

The V gene is TRBV5-4, the J gene TRBJ2-1, with D maybe TRBD2 (5 bases). CDR1 is SGHNT and CDR2 is YYREEE in the germline V gene (reference sequence). This CDR3 is 15 amino acids long. Trimming took 0 bases from V and 4 from J, leaving 11 bases between them. CDR3 nucleotides: TGTGCCAGCAGCTTGGGGGAGCATGGGTACAATGAGCAGTTCTTC. Protein sequence: CASSLGEHGYNEQFF.

The CDR3 bases are TGTGCCAGCAGCAAAGAGGCGGGGCTGCCCCCAGATACGCAGTATTTT. Amino acid sequence: CASSKEAGLPPDTQYF. The rearrangement uses TRBV21-1 and TRBJ2-3; the D call TRBD2 from the table was never checked on the DNA. TRBV21-1 is recorded as a pseudogene. The CDR3 spans 16 residues.

The chain uses TRBV9 and TRBJ2-1, with D hard to call. Per the germline V gene, CDR1 is SGDLS and CDR2 is YYNGEE. Trimming cost V 6 bases and J 0 bases, with 7 bases left between them. The CDR3 is 13 residues long. The CDR3 protein is CASTGSSYNEQFF. The CDR3 DNA reads as TGTGCCAGCACCGGAAGCTCCTACAATGAGCAGTTCTTC.

V usage is TRBV11-2 and J usage is TRBJ2-7, with 8 bases lining up with TRBD1. Germline CDR1 is SGHAT and CDR2 is FQNNGV. The V segment lost 1 base and the J segment 1 base; nucleotides outside the gene matches: 3. CDR3 length: 15 residues. The CDR3: CASSLGRGPSYEQYF. CDR3 sequence (DNA): TGTGCCAGCAGCTTAGGCAGGGGGCCTTCCTACGAGCAGTACTTC.

The V gene is TRBV29-1, the J gene TRBJ2-1; D is ambiguous. In germline, CDR1 is SQVTM, CDR2 ANQGSEA. Trimming took off 0 bases at V and 2 bases at J, with 14 bases between the two ends. CDR3 length: 16 amino acids. The CDR3 bases are TGCAGCGTTGAAGATGTGAACAGCCATCCCTACAATGAGCAGTTCTTC. This translates into CSVEDVNSHPYNEQFF.

In its sample, this clone was seen a few times. The V gene is TRBV13, the J gene TRBJ1-1, with D uncertain. There are 12 residues in the CDR3. Trimming removed 7 bases at V and 4 bases at J, with 10 bases between. The V gene's germline CDR1 is PRHDT and CDR2 FYEKMQ (reference sequence). CDR3 in amino acids: CASTVSGTEAFF. As DNA, the CDR3 is TGTGCCAGCACCGTCTCGGGCACTGAAGCTTTCTTT.

The table lists this clone with a count of one. The DNA of the CDR3 is TGCGCCAGCAGCCAAGACTCCACTAGCAGCAGAACAGATACGCAGTATTTT. Protein sequence: CASSQDSTSSRTDTQYF. The chain uses TRBV4-1 and TRBJ2-3; D is perhaps TRBD2 (6 bases). This CDR3 has 17 amino acids. V lost 0 bases and J lost 3, with 16 bases in between. Germline V gene lookup returns CDR1 MGHRA and CDR2 YSYEKL.

V usage is TRBV11-2 and J usage is TRBJ1-5; the match to TRBD1 covers 7 bases. Germline assignment: CDR1 SGHAT and CDR2 FQNNGV. There are 15 residues in the CDR3. The J segment lost 3 bases and the V segment lost 5 bases, leaving 7 bases of the junction unmatched. CDR3 residues: CASSQGTVINQPQHF. The CDR3, as DNA: TGTGCCAGCAGCCAAGGGACAGTTATCAATCAGCCCCAGCATTTT.

The chain recombines TRBV6-6 with TRBJ2-7; D is undetermined. Looked up from germline, CDR1 is MNHNY and CDR2 is SVGAGI (reference sequence). CDR3 length: 13 amino acids. V lost 0 bases to trimming and J lost 3 bases, with 6 bases between them. The CDR3 DNA sequence: TGTGCCAGCAGTTACTCTGGGCGCTACGAGCAGTACTTC. Its protein is CASSYSGRYEQYF.

V and J are TRBV28 and TRBJ1-4; 11 nucleotides line up with TRBD1. The V gene's germline CDR1 is MDHEN and CDR2 SYDVKM. CDR3 length: 14 amino acids. Trimming cost V 6 bases and J 13 bases; bases outside gene matches: 10. CDR3 nucleotides: TGTGCCAGCAGACCCAGGACAGGGGGCATAGGACTGTTTTTT. The encoded protein is CASRPRTGGIGLFF.

This clone was detected only once. The chain couples TRBV27 to TRBJ2-3; D is uncertain. Germline V lookup: CDR1 MNHEY, CDR2 SMNVEV (reference sequence). V lost 5 bases, J lost 5 bases, and 8 bases lay in between. CDR3 length: 12 residues. The CDR3 region has the DNA TGTGCCAGCAGTCCTAGGGAAGATACGCAGTATTTT. Protein product: CASSPREDTQYF.

This chain connects TRBV28 to TRBJ2-7; no reliable D call. Germline assignment: CDR1 MDHEN and CDR2 SYDVKM. Trimming stripped 5 bases from V and 3 bases from J, with 14 bases between. CDR3 length equals 14 residues. Written as DNA, the CDR3 is TGTGCCAGCAGTCCTCTTGGGCTAAACTACGAGCAGTACTTC. It specifies CASSPLGLNYEQYF.

This chain joins TRBV9 and TRBJ2-7; TRBD2 aligns across 9 bases. Trimming cost V 5 bases and J 7 bases; bases outside gene matches: 16. CDR1 SGDLS and CDR2 YYNGEE come from the germline V gene. This CDR3 spans 16 amino acids. The CDR3 sequence is CASSAPGLATAGEQYF. Written as DNA, the CDR3 is TGTGCCAGCAGTGCACCGGGACTAGCAACGGCTGGGGAGCAGTACTTC.

This clone showed up just once. The chain couples TRBV4-3 to TRBJ2-3, with 7 bases matching TRBD2. J was trimmed by 4 bases and V by 4 bases; bases with no gene match: 5. The CDR3 totals 14 residues. Germline V gives CDR1 LGHNA, CDR2 YSLEER. CDR3 sequence (DNA): TGCGCCAGCAGCCCTCTCGGGGGGTCAGATACGCAGTATTTT. Translating gives CASSPLGGSDTQYF.

V and J are TRBV15 and TRBJ2-1; maybe TRBD2 (6 bases). The CDR3 contains 12 residues. Germline V gene sequence: CDR1 LNHNV, CDR2 YYDKDF (reference sequence). V was pared by 8 bases and J by 4 bases, with 9 bases between. The CDR3 bases are TGTGCCACCTCGGGGAGGTACAATGAGCAGTTCTTC. It specifies CATSGRYNEQFF.

The chain carries TRBV5-4 and TRBJ2-2; TRBD2 matches at 9 bases. V lost 2 bases, J lost 1 base, and 12 bases stayed unmatched. CDR3 length equals 19 residues. Per the germline V gene, CDR1 is SGHNT and CDR2 is YYREEE (reference sequence). CDR3 bases: TGTGCCAGCAGCTTCCTGGAGACTAGCGGTGATATGAACACCGGGGAGCTGTTTTTT. This translates into CASSFLETSGDMNTGELFF. The full variable domain, with the rest looked up from reference TRBV5-4 and TRBJ2-2, is ETGVTQSPTHLIKTRGQQVTLRCSSQSGHNTVSWYQQALGQGPQFIFQYYREEENGRGNFPPRFSGLQFPNYSSELNVNALELDDSALYLCASSFLETSGDMNTGELFFGEGSRLTVL.

J is TRBJ2-7 and V is TRBV7-2; no definite D call. Germline V CDR1 and CDR2: SGHTA, FQGNSA. The CDR3 is 11 residues long. V was clipped by 5 bases and J by 7 bases, with 9 bases between them. DNA for the CDR3: TGTGCCAGCAGCCCTAGTCAGGAGCAGTACTTC. It codes for CASSPSQEQYF.

The chain combines TRBV10-3 with TRBJ2-1; 13 positions agree with TRBD2. V gave up 7 bases and J gave up 6 bases; unmatched junction bases: 6. Germline assignment: CDR1 ENHRY and CDR2 SYGVKD. The CDR3 runs 15 residues. CDR3 DNA sequence: TGTGCCATCAACCCGGGACTAGCGGGACTCAATGAGCAGTTCTTC. It translates to CAINPGLAGLNEQFF.

The V call is TRBV14, the J call TRBJ2-5; possibly TRBD1 for D (6 bases). The CDR3 length is 17 residues. V lost 0 bases and J lost 4, with 18 bases in between. Per the germline V gene, CDR1 is SGHDN and CDR2 is FVKESK. The CDR3 is CASSQDSFRGRGETQYF. CDR3 DNA sequence: TGTGCCAGCAGCCAAGATAGTTTCAGGGGCCGGGGAGAGACCCAGTACTTC.

The genes are TRBV4-1 and TRBJ2-7; a possible D gene is TRBD2 (6 bases). CDR1 MGHRA and CDR2 YSYEKL come from the germline V gene. V was trimmed by 1 base and J by 5 bases, leaving 12 bases between them. The length of the CDR3 is 14 residues. The CDR3 sequence is CASSQVGGINEQYF. In DNA, the CDR3 is TGCGCCAGCAGCCAAGTTGGAGGGATCAACGAGCAGTACTTC.

The chain carries TRBV18 and TRBJ2-5, with 7 positions matching TRBD2. Germline V lookup: CDR1 KGHSH, CDR2 LQKENI. The CDR3 loop spans 15 amino acids. After removal of 0 bases from V and 5 bases from J, the junction contained 6 bases not matched to a gene. CDR3 sequence (DNA): TGTGCCAGCTCACCACCGCGGGGGAATGAGGAGACCCAGTACTTC. Translating gives CASSPPRGNEETQYF.

This sequence joins TRBV30 and TRBJ2-7; 8 nucleotides align to TRBD1. Germline V CDR1 and CDR2: GTSNPN, SVGIG (reference sequence). Trimming removed 2 bases from V and 5 bases from J; junction bases left unmatched: 5. The CDR3 runs 13 residues. CDR3: CAWSSQGADEQYF. The CDR3 DNA sequence: TGTGCCTGGAGTTCCCAGGGGGCAGACGAGCAGTACTTC.

Concerning this clone itself: Other DNA sequences in the same sample also yield this CDR3. V and J are TRBV2 and TRBJ2-1; 10 positions agree with TRBD1. With 6 bases clipped from V and 2 bases from J, the junction kept 4 bases outside the gene matches. The germline gives CDR1 SNHLY, CDR2 FYNNEI. The CDR3 totals 15 residues. CDR3 loop: CASSSGTGAYNEQFF. The CDR3 DNA follows: TGTGCCAGCAGCTCCGGGACAGGGGCCTACAATGAGCAGTTCTTC.

This chain joins TRBV11-2 and TRBJ2-7, with a weak D call TRBD1 (5 bases). The CDR3 length is 14 residues. CDR1 is SGHAT and CDR2 is FQNNGV in the germline V gene. V was trimmed by 1 base and J by 3 bases, leaving 10 bases between them. The CDR3 loop reads CASSLAGPNYEQYF. The DNA for the CDR3 is TGTGCCAGCAGCTTAGCAGGGCCCAACTACGAGCAGTACTTC.

The rearrangement links TRBV11-2 to TRBJ2-1, with D perhaps being TRBD1 or TRBD2 (5 bases each). The germline V gene has CDR1 SGHAT and CDR2 FQNNGV. The ends were cut back, 1 base at V and 8 bases at J, with 12 bases in the middle. The CDR3 runs to 14 residues. CDR3 nucleotides: TGTGCCAGCAGCTTAGGAGAGGGGCTCGATGAGCAGTTCTTC. It is translated as CASSLGEGLDEQFF.